This T cell receptor (beta chain) originates from a study of monozygotic twins with inflammatory bowel disease. Regarding the study as a whole: No separation of different T cell subtypes was possible. IBD patients displayed reduced TCRbeta diversity (inverse Simpson) when set against healthy co-twins.

With regard to this clonotype: The target antigen is unknown.

Germline V gives CDR1 SNHLY, CDR2 FYNNEI. The CDR3 loop spans 17 amino acids. Samples each yielded cDNA through eight separate reactions. TCRdb reprocessed the 5' RACE reads and stores each CDR3 protein as one record, lacking DNA. Its table lists some 160,000 distinct CDR3 sequences. The V gene is TRBV2, the J gene TRBJ2-3; TCRdb's D gene call, TRBD2, goes unchecked for lack of DNA. This clonotype was obtained from a human donor with ulcerative colitis or Crohn's disease, or a healthy co-twin of an affected twin (not recorded which). The sequenced sample consisted of blood. The CDR3 sequence: CASSGRRGLAGTDTQYF.